The 17 T cell receptor beta chains in this list originate from one sample, sequenced in a study of a mutant IDH1 vaccine in newly diagnosed glioma. These receptors lack a known antigen. The data were produced by immunoSEQ multiplex PCR, yet TCRdb's version contains in-frame clones alone and is incomplete. The table lists some 40,000 clones, 75% of them singletons. Time point reported: week 47, end of study. In every dose of vaccine, 300 ug of mutant IDH1 20-mer peptide was given alongside topical imiquimod. The sequences come from PBMCs, collected from a glioma patient whose treatment included an IDH1 peptide vaccine. The receptors originated from a man between 35 and 55 years old with glioma.

This clone was seen a few times. This rearrangement joins TRBV13 to TRBJ2-7; D not certain. Trimming took 2 bases from V and 4 from J, leaving 9 bases between them. CDR1 and CDR2 from the germline V gene are PRHDT and FYEKMQ (reference sequence). The CDR3 is made up of 13 amino acids. The CDR3 protein is CASSLNSLYEQYV. The CDR3 nucleotides are TGTGCCAGCAGCTTAAACAGTTTATACGAGCAGTACGTC.

CDR3 DNA sequence: TGCGCCAGCAGTGTTCAGGACAGGCCGTACGAGCAGTACGTC. The encoded protein is CASSVQDRPYEQYV. The rearrangement uses TRBV10-2 and TRBJ2-7; 7 bases are shared with TRBD1. Trimming cost V 4 bases and J 4 bases; bases outside gene matches: 7. Germline CDR1 reads WSHSY; CDR2 reads SAAADI. CDR3 length equals 14 residues.

CDR3 sequence reads: CASSGGTVYNEQFF. The DNA of the CDR3 is TGTGCCAGCAGCGGCGGGACGGTATACAATGAGCAGTTCTTC. The chain carries TRBV5-6 and TRBJ2-1, with D perhaps matching TRBD2 (6 bases). Germline V gene sequence: CDR1 SGHDT, CDR2 YYEEEE. This CDR3 spans 14 amino acids. V was clipped by 4 bases and J by 4 bases, with 12 bases between them. The full variable domain, completed using reference TRBV5-6 and TRBJ2-1, is DAGVTQSPTHLIKTRGQQVTLRCSPKSGHDTVSWYQQALGQGPQFIFQYYEEEERQRGNFPDRFSGHQFPNYSSELNVNALLLGDSALYLCASSGGTVYNEQFFGPGTRLTVL.

V gene TRBV6-5 combines with J gene TRBJ1-5; D ambiguous. CDR1 and CDR2 from the germline V gene are MNHEY and SVGAGI. V shed 6 bases and J shed 4 bases, with 10 bases lying between them. The CDR3 loop spans 13 amino acids. The CDR3 loop reads CASSPDRNQPQHF. The DNA for the CDR3 is TGTGCCAGCAGCCCCGATAGGAATCAGCCCCAGCATTTT.

The chain combines TRBV2 with TRBJ2-2, with 8 bases aligning to TRBD2. With 6 bases clipped from V and 0 bases from J, the junction kept 0 bases outside the gene matches. Germline V gene sequence: CDR1 SNHLY, CDR2 FYNNEI. This CDR3 contains 14 residues. The CDR3 DNA sequence: TGTGCCAGCAGGGGACTAGCGAACACCGGGGAGCTGTTTTTT. It yields the protein CASRGLANTGELFF.

This clone is labeled medium-sized. The chain employs TRBV19 and TRBJ2-2; 8 nucleotides align to TRBD1. Germline CDR1 reads LNHDA; CDR2 reads SQIVND (reference sequence). Trimming at V came to 6 bases and at J to 3 bases, leaving 3 bases not matched to a gene. CDR3 size: 14 residues. The CDR3 reads CASRKQGDTGELFF. The CDR3 bases are TGTGCCAGTAGGAAACAGGGGGACACCGGGGAGCTGTTTTTT.

This clone was found once. The chain uses TRBV7-2 and TRBJ1-1; D is unresolved. This CDR3 spans 13 amino acids. The V end was cut by 5 bases, the J end by 2 bases, with 9 bases between. Germline CDR1 reads SGHTA; CDR2 reads FQGNSA. CDR3 loop: CASSISTNTEAFF. The CDR3 region has the DNA TGTGCCAGCAGCATCAGTACTAACACTGAAGCTTTCTTT.

This chain connects TRBV6-5 to TRBJ1-1; 7 nucleotides match TRBD1. The CDR3 extends over 15 amino acids. Germline CDR1 and CDR2: MNHEY and SVGAGI. V was clipped by 5 bases and J by 6 bases; unmatched bases: 12. In DNA, the CDR3 is TGTGCCAGCAGTAACCGGGACAGACAGAAGTCTGAAGCTTTCTTT. As protein: CASSNRDRQKSEAFF.

This clone came up once. The chain joins TRBV7-8 to TRBJ2-3; no reliable D call. V shed 1 base and J shed 5 bases, with 28 bases lying between them. CDR1 is SGHVS and CDR2 is FQNEAQ in the germline V gene. This CDR3 contains 20 residues. This CDR3 reads CASSLGYGRKRPGSLDTQYF. CDR3 nucleotides: TGTGCCAGCAGCTTAGGGTATGGTAGAAAACGACCAGGTAGTCTAGATACGCAGTATTTT.

This chain links TRBV5-6 with TRBJ2-2, with TRBD1 matching 9 bases. Per the germline V gene, CDR1 is SGHDT and CDR2 is YYEEEE. The V segment lost 0 bases and the J segment 5 bases; nucleotides outside the gene matches: 5. CDR3 size: 16 residues. The CDR3 sequence: CASSLAGTGFTGELFF. CDR3 bases: TGTGCCAGCAGCTTGGCCGGGACAGGGTTTACCGGGGAGCTGTTTTTT.

The gene calls are TRBV18 and TRBJ2-5; the D is unclear. The CDR3 is 14 residues long. Germline CDR1 reads KGHSH; CDR2 reads LQKENI. Trimming shortened V by 0 bases and J by 5 bases, and 10 bases separated the two germline ends. This CDR3 reads CASSPPGIRETQYF. CDR3 bases: TGTGCCAGCTCACCACCAGGGATTCGGGAGACCCAGTACTTC.

This chain connects TRBV11-2 to TRBJ2-7; tentatively, D is TRBD2 (6 bases). The germline V and J ends were trimmed by 1 base and 3 bases, with 10 bases remaining between them. The CDR3 totals 14 residues. Germline V gene sequence: CDR1 SGHAT, CDR2 FQNNGV. The CDR3 nucleotides read TGTGCCAGCAGCTTAGCGGGAGCAAACTACGAGCAGTACTTC. Translating gives CASSLAGANYEQYF.

V usage is TRBV19 and J usage is TRBJ1-2; TRBD1 is a possible D gene (5 bases). Germline V gene lookup returns CDR1 LNHDA and CDR2 SQIVND (reference sequence). Trimming removed 7 bases from V and 2 bases from J, with 17 bases in between. The CDR3 is made up of 15 amino acids. CDR3 bases: TGTGCCAGTACCACCGGGACGACGGGAAACTATGGCTACACCTTC. Its translation: CASTTGTTGNYGYTF.

This clone showed up just a few times. V gene TRBV4-1 combines with J gene TRBJ1-2; D gene uncertain. The CDR3 extends over 16 amino acids. Germline V gene sequence: CDR1 MGHRA, CDR2 YSYEKL. Trimming took off 1 base at V and 4 bases at J, with 16 bases between the two ends. This CDR3 reads CASSQGSRRGAYGYTF. In nucleotides, the CDR3 is TGCGCCAGCAGCCAAGGCTCTCGTCGCGGAGCCTATGGCTACACCTTC.

This chain connects TRBV7-9 to TRBJ2-1; D assignment may be TRBD1 or TRBD2 (5 bases each). V lost 2 bases to trimming and J lost 0 bases, with 17 bases between them. Germline CDR1 reads SEHNR; CDR2 reads FQNEAQ (reference sequence). This CDR3 has 18 residues. The CDR3 sequence: CASSLRGGLESSYNEQFF. The CDR3 nucleotides are TGTGCCAGCAGCTTAAGGGGCGGGTTGGAAAGCTCCTACAATGAGCAGTTCTTC.

The rearrangement uses TRBV5-1 and TRBJ2-3, with 8 bases fitting TRBD2. The CDR3 runs 17 residues. Germline V gene lookup returns CDR1 SGHRS and CDR2 YFSETQ. The junction had 6 bases not matched to a gene; V was cut back by 0 bases and J by 0 bases. CDR3 sequence reads: CASSLAVVAGSTDTQYF. Written as DNA, the CDR3 is TGCGCCAGCAGCTTGGCGGTGGTAGCGGGAAGCACAGATACGCAGTATTTT.

This chain joins TRBV5-1 and TRBJ2-3; 7 positions match TRBD2. The CDR3 totals 14 residues. V was clipped by 4 bases and J by 1 base; unmatched bases: 3. Germline assignment: CDR1 SGHRS and CDR2 YFSETQ. CDR3 bases: TGCGCCAGCAGCCCTCTAGCGGGCACAGATACGCAGTATTTT. It specifies CASSPLAGTDTQYF.